This T cell receptor beta chain was observed in a study of OX40 agonist ivuxolimab in advanced cancers. With respect to the entire study: The costimulatory receptor OX40 (CD134) was targeted by ivuxolimab, a fully human IgG2 agonistic monoclonal antibody. Intravenous ivuxolimab was administered to patients every 2 weeks at six dose levels: 0.01, 0.1, 0.3, 1.5, 3 and 10 mg/kg. Of the 50 to 55 patients in dose escalation, some 20 had hepatocellular carcinoma, about 15 had melanoma, 9 had renal cell carcinoma and 9 had head and neck cancer. A male proportion of roughly 80% and a mean age of about 60 years, ranging from 23 to 79, were recorded for the dose-escalation cohort. Patients were allowed to have had prior anti-PD-1, anti-PD-L1 or anti-CTLA-4 therapy, and about 40% of the dose-escalation patients had been treated with checkpoint inhibitors. Three dose-escalation patients achieved partial responses, one with hepatocellular carcinoma and two with cutaneous melanoma. Peripheral TCRbeta sequencing aimed to test whether ivuxolimab altered TCR sequence diversity and caused clonal T-cell expansion. The paper reports the monotherapy dose-escalation portion (N = 52 patients) of the phase I ivuxolimab trial. Overall results and qualifications from the work: At doses from 0.1 to 3.0 mg/kg, clonal expansion was seen in both CD4+ and CD8+ blood T cells between baseline and week 6. In partial responders in the 0.1-3.0 mg/kg groups, normalized peripheral clonal expansion was found to be among the lowest, especially among CD8+ T cells. Which antigens the clonally expanded peripheral T cells were specific for was not determined. After ivuxolimab, CD8+ T cells had more expanded clones than CD4+ T cells on average. Low levels of normalized T-cell clonal expansion were also seen in some nonresponding patients.

Patients with autoimmune disease history or receiving systemic immunosuppression were excluded from the trial. Peripheral blood for TCR sequencing was drawn from every dose cohort at baseline, at cycle 4 day 1 and at cycle 7 day 1. Samples came from an open-label, multicenter, first-in-human phase I dose-escalation trial of ivuxolimab. Adults with locally advanced or metastatic melanoma, renal cell carcinoma, hepatocellular carcinoma or head and neck squamous cell carcinoma were enrolled in the trial. CD4+ and CD8+ T cells were sorted separately from peripheral blood before TCR sequencing. The CDR3 goes from the cysteine to the phenylalanine over 15 residues. Only CDR3 DNA is held: 45 bases, read in frame from base 1. Here V drops 4 bases and J drops 0 bases, and the junction holds 5 bases not matched to any gene. As encoded in the germline V gene (reference sequence), CDR1 is LNHNV while CDR2 is YYDKDF.

A note on this clone: It has no known antigen specificity. No per-base quality is available; no much larger clone lies one base away.

For sequencing of the TCRbeta CDR3 region, genomic DNA was extracted from the sorted cells. The immunoSEQ Assay was used for sequencing of TCRbeta CDR3 regions. This immuneACCESS table, as held by TCRdb, lists in-frame sequences with V and J called but not all clones. Of the missing ones, under half trace to an unresolved V gene in checked studies; the others have no known cause. The sample data list approximately 90,000 clones, and roughly 89% of these were observed just once. The ten largest clones add up to about 9% of the sample. Recombination connected TRBV15 to TRBJ1-1; TRBD1 lines up with 7 middle nucleotides. Sequenced here: CD4+ or CD8+ T cells sorted from blood, sampled in a trial of the OX40 agonist ivuxolimab. The sequence derives from an adult with an advanced solid tumor such as melanoma, head and neck, liver or kidney cancer. The DNA sequence is as follows: TGTGCCACCAGCACAGACAGGGTCTTGAACACTGAAGCTTTCTTT. The resulting protein is CATSTDRVLNTEAFF.